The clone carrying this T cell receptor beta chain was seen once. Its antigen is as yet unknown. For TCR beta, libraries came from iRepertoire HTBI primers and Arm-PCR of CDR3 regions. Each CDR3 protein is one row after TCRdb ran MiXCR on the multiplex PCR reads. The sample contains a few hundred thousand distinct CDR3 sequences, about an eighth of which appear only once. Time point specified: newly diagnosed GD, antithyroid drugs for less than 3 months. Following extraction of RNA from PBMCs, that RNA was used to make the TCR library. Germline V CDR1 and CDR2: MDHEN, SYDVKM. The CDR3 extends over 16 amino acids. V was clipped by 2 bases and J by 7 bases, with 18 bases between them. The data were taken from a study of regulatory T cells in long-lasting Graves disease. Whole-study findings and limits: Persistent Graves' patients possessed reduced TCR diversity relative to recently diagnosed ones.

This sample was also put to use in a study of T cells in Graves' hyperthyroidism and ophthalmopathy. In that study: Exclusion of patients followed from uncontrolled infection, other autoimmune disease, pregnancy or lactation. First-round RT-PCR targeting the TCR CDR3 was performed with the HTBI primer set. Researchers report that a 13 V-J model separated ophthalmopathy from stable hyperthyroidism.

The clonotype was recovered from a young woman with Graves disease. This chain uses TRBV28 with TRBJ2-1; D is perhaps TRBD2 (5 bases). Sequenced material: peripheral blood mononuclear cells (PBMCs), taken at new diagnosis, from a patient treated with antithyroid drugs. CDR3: CASSLPGLPGSNEQFF. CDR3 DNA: TGTGCCAGCAGTTTACCGGGGTTGCCGGGATCAAATGAGCAGTTCTTC.